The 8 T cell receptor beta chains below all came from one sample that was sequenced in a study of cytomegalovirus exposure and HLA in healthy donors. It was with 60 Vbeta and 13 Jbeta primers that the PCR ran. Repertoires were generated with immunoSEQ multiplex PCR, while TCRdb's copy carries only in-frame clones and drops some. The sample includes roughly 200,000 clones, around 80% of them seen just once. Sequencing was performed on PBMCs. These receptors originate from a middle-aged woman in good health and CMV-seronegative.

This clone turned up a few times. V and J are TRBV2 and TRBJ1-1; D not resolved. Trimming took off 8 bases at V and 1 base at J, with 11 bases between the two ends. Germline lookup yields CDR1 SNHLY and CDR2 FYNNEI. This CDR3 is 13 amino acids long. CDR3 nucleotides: TGTGCCAGCGATCGGCGGGAGAACACTGAAGCTTTCTTT. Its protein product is CASDRRENTEAFF.

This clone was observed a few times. CDR3 region: CASSIQGNTEAFF. CDR3 coding DNA: TGTGCCAGCAGCATACAGGGGAACACTGAAGCTTTCTTT. The V and J genes are TRBV6-6 and TRBJ1-1; D is perhaps TRBD1 (6 bases). The germline V gene has CDR1 MNHNY and CDR2 SVGAGI (reference sequence). The CDR3 has 13 residues. Trimming pared 6 bases from V and 1 base from J, leaving 9 bases between.

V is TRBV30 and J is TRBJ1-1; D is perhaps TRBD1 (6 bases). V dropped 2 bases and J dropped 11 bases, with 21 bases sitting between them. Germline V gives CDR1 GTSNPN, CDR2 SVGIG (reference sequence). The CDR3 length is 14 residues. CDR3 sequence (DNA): TGTGCCTGGAGTCCCTGGACAGCCGGTGAGGGGGCTTTCTTT. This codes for CAWSPWTAGEGAFF.

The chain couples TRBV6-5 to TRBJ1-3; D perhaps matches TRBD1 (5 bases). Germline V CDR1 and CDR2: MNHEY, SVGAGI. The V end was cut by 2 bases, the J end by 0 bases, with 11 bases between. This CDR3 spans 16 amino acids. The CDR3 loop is CASSYGPGGSGNTIYF. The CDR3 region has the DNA TGTGCCAGCAGTTACGGCCCCGGGGGCTCTGGAAACACCATATATTTT.

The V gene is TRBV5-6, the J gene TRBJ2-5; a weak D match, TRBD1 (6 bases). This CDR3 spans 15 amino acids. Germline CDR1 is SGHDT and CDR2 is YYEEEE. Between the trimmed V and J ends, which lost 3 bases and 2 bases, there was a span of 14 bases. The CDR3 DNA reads TGTGCCAGCAGCTCCCTCCAGGGGAGACAAGAGACCCAGTACTTC. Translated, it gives CASSSLQGRQETQYF.

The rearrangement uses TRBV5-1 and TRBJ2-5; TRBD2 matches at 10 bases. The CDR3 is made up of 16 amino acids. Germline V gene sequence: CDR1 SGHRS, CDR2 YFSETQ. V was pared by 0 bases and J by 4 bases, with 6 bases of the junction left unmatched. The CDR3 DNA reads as TGCGCCAGCAGCTTGGAGCCTAGCGGGGGACGAGAGACCCAGTACTTC. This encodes CASSLEPSGGRETQYF. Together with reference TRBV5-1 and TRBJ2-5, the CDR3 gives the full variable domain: KAGVTQTPRYLIKTRGQQVTLSCSPISGHRSVSWYQQTPGQGLQFLFEYFSETQRNKGNFPGRFSGRQFSNSRSEMNVSTLELGDSALYLCASSLEPSGGRETQYFGPGTRLLVL.

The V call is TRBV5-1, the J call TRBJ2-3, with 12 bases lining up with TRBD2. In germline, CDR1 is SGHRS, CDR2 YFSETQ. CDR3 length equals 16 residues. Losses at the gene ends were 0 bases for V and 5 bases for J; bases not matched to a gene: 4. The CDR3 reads CASSLGTSGGRDTQYF. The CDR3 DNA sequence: TGCGCCAGCAGCTTGGGAACTAGCGGGGGGCGAGATACGCAGTATTTT. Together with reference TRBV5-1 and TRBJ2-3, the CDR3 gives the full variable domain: KAGVTQTPRYLIKTRGQQVTLSCSPISGHRSVSWYQQTPGQGLQFLFEYFSETQRNKGNFPGRFSGRQFSNSRSEMNVSTLELGDSALYLCASSLGTSGGRDTQYFGPGTRLTVL.

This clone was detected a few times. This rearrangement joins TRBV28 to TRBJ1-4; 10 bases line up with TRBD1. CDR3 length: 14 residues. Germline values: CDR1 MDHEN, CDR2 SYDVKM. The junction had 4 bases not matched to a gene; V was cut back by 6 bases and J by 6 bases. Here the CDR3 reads CASRGQGWHEKLFF. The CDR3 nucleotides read TGTGCCAGCAGGGGACAGGGGTGGCATGAAAAACTGTTTTTT. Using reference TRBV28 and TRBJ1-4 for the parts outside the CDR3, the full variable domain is DVKVTQSSRYLVKRTGEKVFLECVQDMDHENMFWYRQDPGLGLRLIYFSYDVKMKEKGDIPEGYSVSREKKERFSLILESASTNQTSMYLCASRGQGWHEKLFFGSGTQLSVL.